The 3 T cell receptor beta chains in this list originate from one sample, sequenced in a study of blood T cell repertoires in COVID-19. The repertoire was sequenced with immunoSEQ multiplex PCR; TCRdb's copy has only in-frame clones and lacks some. The sample gives about 210,000 clones, more than 75% of which show up once; more than 2.5% is in the top ten. The source material was peripheral blood. The receptors originated from a man in his 60s with acute or convalescent COVID-19.

The chain employs TRBV7-2 and TRBJ2-7; possible D gene TRBD1, 6 bases. The V end was cut by 1 base, the J end by 9 bases, with 19 bases between. The CDR3 consists of 15 residues. Germline V gene sequence: CDR1 SGHTA, CDR2 FQGNSA. CDR3 in amino acids: CASSLGGGSSLGQYF. DNA for the CDR3: TGTGCCAGCAGCTTAGGTGGGGGCTCCTCCTTGGGGCAGTACTTC. Full variable domain (outside the CDR3, taken from reference TRBV7-2 and TRBJ2-7): GAGVSQSPSNKVTEKGKDVELRCDPISGHTALYWYRQSLGQGLEFLIYFQGNSAPDKSGLPSDRFSAERTGGSVSTLTIQRTQQEDSAVYLCASSLGGGSSLGQYFGPGTRLTVT.

The gene calls are TRBV6-5 and TRBJ1-1; a weak D match, TRBD1 (5 bases). This CDR3 spans 16 amino acids. The V end was cut by 4 bases, the J end by 4 bases, with 19 bases between. The germline CDR1 and CDR2 sequences are MNHEY and SVGAGI. Written as DNA, the CDR3 is TGTGCCAGCAGTTTCCCCGGGGGGGATCAGGTCACTGAAGCTTTCTTT. Amino acids: CASSFPGGDQVTEAFF.

The genes are TRBV3-1 (or the pseudogene TRBV3-2) and TRBJ1-2; 11 bases match TRBD1. Germline-derived CDR1 and CDR2 are LGHDT and YNNKEL (reference sequence). The CDR3 totals 15 residues. Germline trimming cut 4 bases from V and 4 bases from J; bases unmatched to any gene: 5. Written as DNA, the CDR3 is TGTGCCAGCAGCCTTTCCGGGACAGGGGGCTATGGCTACACCTTC. It is translated as CASSLSGTGGYGYTF.